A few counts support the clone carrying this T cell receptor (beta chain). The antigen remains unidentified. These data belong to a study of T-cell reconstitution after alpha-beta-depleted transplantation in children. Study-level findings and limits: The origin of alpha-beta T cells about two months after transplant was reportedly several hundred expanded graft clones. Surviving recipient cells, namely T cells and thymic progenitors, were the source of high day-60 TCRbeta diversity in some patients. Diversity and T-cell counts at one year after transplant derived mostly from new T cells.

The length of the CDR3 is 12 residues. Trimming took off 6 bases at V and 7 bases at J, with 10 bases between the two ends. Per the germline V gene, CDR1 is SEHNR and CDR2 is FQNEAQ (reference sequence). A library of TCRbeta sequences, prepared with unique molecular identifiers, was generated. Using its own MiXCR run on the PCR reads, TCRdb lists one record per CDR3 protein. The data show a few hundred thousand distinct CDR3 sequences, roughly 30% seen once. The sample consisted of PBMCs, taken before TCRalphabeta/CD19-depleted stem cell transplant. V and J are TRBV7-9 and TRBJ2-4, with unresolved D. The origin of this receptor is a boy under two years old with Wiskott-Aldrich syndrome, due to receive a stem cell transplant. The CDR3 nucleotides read TGTGCCAGCAGACGGAAACGTAACATTCAGTACTTC. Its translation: CASRRKRNIQYF.